This T cell receptor beta chain was sequenced during a study of shared clonotypes between healthy human individuals. The data were produced by immunoSEQ multiplex PCR, yet TCRdb's version contains in-frame clones alone and is incomplete. The sample records 2 million to 2.5 million clones, 85% to 95% being singletons. V lost 0 bases and J lost 4, with 11 bases in between. From germline, CDR1 is SGHRS and CDR2 YFSETQ. CDR3 length: 14 residues. Remarks on this clone: Its antigen is not known.

Study conclusions and caveats: When compared with the clonotypes that were shared by all four sorted-subset donors, the non-shared clonotypes turned out to have lower generation probabilities.

The rearrangement links TRBV5-1 to TRBJ2-7; a possible D gene is TRBD2 (5 bases). The clonotype was recovered from a man in his late teens or twenties in good health. Some clones in this sample may be carry-over from other donors' samples. The sample comprised naive CD4+ T cells from PBMCs. Subset described: CD45RA+ positively selected. The CDR3 reads CASSLGGPGYEQYF. The CDR3 nucleotides are TGCGCCAGCAGCTTGGGGGGTCCGGGATACGAGCAGTACTTC.